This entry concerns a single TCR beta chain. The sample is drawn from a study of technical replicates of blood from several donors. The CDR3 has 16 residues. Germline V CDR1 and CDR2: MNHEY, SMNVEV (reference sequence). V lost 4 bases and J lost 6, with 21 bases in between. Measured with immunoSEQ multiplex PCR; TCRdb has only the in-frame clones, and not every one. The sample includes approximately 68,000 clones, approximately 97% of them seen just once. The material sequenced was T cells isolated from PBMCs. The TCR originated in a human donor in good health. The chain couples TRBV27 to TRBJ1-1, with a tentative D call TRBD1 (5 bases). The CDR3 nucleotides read TGTGCCAGCAGTTCCTTTTGGGGCGGGGCTACAGCTGAAGCTTTCTTT. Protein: CASSSFWGGATAEAFF.